The 18 T cell receptor beta chains below come from one sample, sequenced in a study of T cells in Graves' hyperthyroidism and ophthalmopathy. Researchers took RNA transcripts and amplified the TCR beta CDR3 regions from them. A first-round RT-PCR of the TCR CDR3 used the HTBI primer set. TCRdb processed the multiplex PCR reads anew with MiXCR; each CDR3 protein has one entry. The data hold hundreds of thousands of distinct CDR3 sequences, with 16% observed a single time. Source material: blood. These receptors came from a woman under 30 with Graves' ophthalmopathy.

This clonotype was counted at least ten times. This rearrangement joins TRBV6-1 to TRBJ2-7; the D gene is possibly TRBD2 (7 bases). Germline assignment: CDR1 MNHNS and CDR2 SASEGT. The CDR3 has 14 amino acids. V was cut by 7 bases and J by 7 bases, with 20 bases left in between. This CDR3 is CASTPGRGGGEQYF. In DNA form, the CDR3 reads TGTGCCAGCACCCCGGGGAGGGGAGGGGGGGAGCAGTACTTC.

This clonotype was counted ten times or more. V and J are TRBV5-1 and TRBJ1-2, with D unresolved. Germline V gene data show CDR1 as SGHRS and CDR2 as YFSETQ. V dropped 4 bases and J dropped 2 bases, with 15 bases sitting between them. There are 15 residues in the CDR3. CDR3 coding DNA: TGCGCCAGCAGCCCGCACGGTCGGCTGAACTATGGCTACACCTTC. It encodes CASSPHGRLNYGYTF.

CDR3 sequence (DNA): TGTGCCAGCAGTTTAGTTTGGGGACAGGGGAGCAACAATGAGCAGTTCTTC. Its translation is CASSLVWGQGSNNEQFF. The chain has TRBV28 and TRBJ2-1; 10 bases line up with TRBD1. Germline V gene data show CDR1 as MDHEN and CDR2 as SYDVKM. The CDR3 is 17 amino acids. J lost 5 bases, V lost 2 bases, and 9 bases had no gene match.

This clonotype has at least ten counts. The rearrangement uses TRBV30 and TRBJ1-1, with D tentatively TRBD1 (5 bases). The V and J ends lost 5 bases and 2 bases respectively, with 24 bases between them. CDR1 and CDR2 from the germline V gene are GTSNPN and SVGIG (reference sequence). The CDR3 runs 17 residues. CDR3: CAWFPRGSLLQNTEAFF. The CDR3 region has the DNA TGTGCCTGGTTCCCCCGGGGGTCTTTACTGCAAAACACTGAAGCTTTCTTT.

This clonotype turned up a few times. Since a much larger clone is just one base distant, this may be a read error. The chain uses TRBV20-1 and TRBJ1-4, with 9 nucleotides matching TRBD1. This CDR3 region has 14 residues. The V gene's germline CDR1 is DFQATT and CDR2 SNEGSKA (reference sequence). Losses at the gene ends were 5 bases for V and 6 bases for J; bases not matched to a gene: 7. The CDR3 here is CSAGLGQGYEKLFF. CDR3 coding DNA: TGCAGTGCTGGTTTGGGACAGGGTTATGAAAAACTGTTTTTT.

This clonotype came up many times. This chain links TRBV28 with TRBJ2-4, with D tentatively TRBD2 (6 bases). CDR3 length equals 14 residues. Per the germline V gene, CDR1 is MDHEN and CDR2 is SYDVKM. The germline V and J ends were trimmed by 1 base and 7 bases, with 11 bases remaining between them. Here the CDR3 reads CASSLLSGLNIQYF. For the CDR3, the DNA is TGTGCCAGCAGTTTATTATCGGGACTTAACATTCAGTACTTC.

There are many counts of this clonotype. The V and J genes are TRBV2 and TRBJ1-1; D is unresolved. Germline-derived CDR1 and CDR2 are SNHLY and FYNNEI. The CDR3 is 15 amino acids. V was trimmed by 0 bases and J by 4 bases, leaving 12 bases between them. CDR3: CASSEALREATEAFF. The DNA for the CDR3 is TGTGCCAGCAGTGAAGCGCTTCGGGAGGCCACTGAAGCTTTCTTT.

This clonotype was recorded many times. V and J are TRBV28 and TRBJ1-5, with D possibly TRBD1 on 5 matching bases. Germline-derived CDR1 and CDR2 are MDHEN and SYDVKM. The CDR3 covers 17 residues. V dropped 2 bases and J dropped 2 bases, with 16 bases sitting between them. This CDR3 is CASSLRWDGSRNQPQHF. The CDR3 nucleotides are TGTGCCAGCAGTTTAAGGTGGGACGGCAGTCGCAATCAGCCCCAGCATTTT.

This clonotype was seen ten or more times. The V and J genes are TRBV6-2 or TRBV6-3 and TRBJ1-1, with D possibly TRBD1 on 6 matching bases. The V gene's germline CDR1 is MNHEY and CDR2 SVGEGT. The CDR3 runs to 18 residues. V was pared by 3 bases and J by 1 base, with 21 bases between. The CDR3 sequence is CASSYTNFGWGRNTEAFF. The CDR3 DNA follows: TGTGCCAGCAGTTATACGAATTTTGGGTGGGGGCGGAACACTGAAGCTTTCTTT.

In this sample, this clonotype turned up many times. This chain connects TRBV3-1 to TRBJ2-4; D not resolved. This CDR3 comprises 13 residues. Germline CDR1 LGHDT, CDR2 YNNKEL (reference sequence). Deletions cut 1 base from V and 0 bases from J, with 1 base between. Written as DNA, the CDR3 is TGTGCCAGCAGCCAAGGAGCCAAAAACATTCAGTACTTC. Translation gives CASSQGAKNIQYF. The full variable domain, with the rest looked up from reference TRBV3-1 and TRBJ2-4, is DTAVSQTPKYLVTQMGNDKSIKCEQNLGHDTMYWYKQDSKKFLKIMFSYNNKELIINETVPNRFSPKSPDKAHLNLHINSLELGDSAVYFCASSQGAKNIQYFGAGTRLSVL.

The chain is built from TRBV13 and TRBJ1-3, with 7 bases that match TRBD1. V trimming: 5 bases; J trimming: 0 bases; junction bases outside the gene matches: 7. Per the germline V gene, CDR1 is PRHDT and CDR2 is FYEKMQ (reference sequence). CDR3 size: 16 residues. The CDR3 bases are TGTGCCAGCAGCCCTCAGGGGGGGAGCTCTGGAAACACCATATATTTT. Translation gives CASSPQGGSSGNTIYF. Looking up the rest from reference TRBV13 and TRBJ1-3 gives the full variable domain: AAGVIQSPRHLIKEKRETATLKCYPIPRHDTVYWYQQGPGQDPQFLISFYEKMQSDKGSIPDRFSAQQFSDYHSELNMSSLELGDSALYFCASSPQGGSSGNTIYFGEGSWLTVV.

This clonotype was counted ten times or more. The chain couples TRBV7-3 to TRBJ2-7; D possibly uses TRBD1 or TRBD2 (5 bases each). The length of the CDR3 is 15 residues. CDR1 and CDR2 from the germline V gene are SGHTA and FQGTGA. V shed 5 bases and J shed 1 base, with 15 bases lying between them. CDR3 DNA sequence: TGTGCCAGCAGCATCGGGACGGCGCCGTCCTACGAGCAGTACTTC. This codes for CASSIGTAPSYEQYF. The full variable domain, in which reference TRBV7-3 and TRBJ2-7 provide the parts outside the CDR3, is GAGVSQTPSNKVTEKGKYVELRCDPISGHTALYWYRQSLGQGPEFLIYFQGTGAADDSGLPNDRFFAVRPEGSVSTLKIQRTERGDSAVYLCASSIGTAPSYEQYFGPGTRLTVT.

This clonotype was found many times. This chain connects TRBV5-1 to TRBJ2-3; D unclear. Deletions cut 2 bases from V and 0 bases from J, with 10 bases between. The CDR3 consists of 15 residues. Germline CDR1 SGHRS, CDR2 YFSETQ. CDR3 in amino acids: CASSFDETSTDTQYF. The CDR3 bases are TGCGCCAGCAGCTTTGACGAAACTAGCACAGATACGCAGTATTTT.

This sequence joins TRBV27 and TRBJ2-1; 10 bases are shared with TRBD1. Unmatched junction bases numbered 13, after V lost 7 bases and J lost 4 bases. The CDR3 runs to 17 residues. Germline lookup yields CDR1 MNHEY and CDR2 SMNVEV (reference sequence). DNA of the CDR3: TGTGCCAGCACTCGGGACAGGGGAGCCTCAAGGTACAATGAGCAGTTCTTC. Translating gives CASTRDRGASRYNEQFF.

This clonotype was observed many times. The rearrangement joins TRBV27 to TRBJ2-7; 7 bases line up with TRBD1. Per germline, CDR1 MNHEY and CDR2 SMNVEV (reference sequence). V was pared by 6 bases and J by 0 bases, with 5 bases of the junction left unmatched. This CDR3 spans 14 amino acids. The CDR3 reads CASRVDRTSYEQYF. In DNA form, the CDR3 reads TGTGCCAGCAGGGTGGACAGGACCTCCTACGAGCAGTACTTC.

In its sample, this clonotype was seen many times. In DNA form, the CDR3 reads TGTGCCAGCAGTTTGGAGGCAGGGTTAGGGGAGACCCAGTACTTC. This gives the protein CASSLEAGLGETQYF. The rearrangement links TRBV27 to TRBJ2-5; the D call may be TRBD1 or TRBD2 (5 bases each). CDR3 length equals 15 residues. Germline CDR1 is MNHEY and CDR2 is SMNVEV (reference sequence). Trimming left V 3 bases short and J 5 bases short, with 16 bases between.

This clonotype was detected many times. The chain joins TRBV7-9 to TRBJ2-5; 12 nucleotides line up with TRBD2. With V trimmed by 2 bases and J by 4 bases, 8 bases remained unmatched. The CDR3 loop spans 17 amino acids. CDR1 is SEHNR, CDR2 FQNEAQ, per germline (reference sequence). As DNA, the CDR3 is TGTGCCAGCAGCTTAATCCTAGCGGGAGGGACGGGAGAGACCCAGTACTTC. Residues: CASSLILAGGTGETQYF.

A word on this clonotype: This may come from a read error, since a much larger clone is one base off. The rearrangement links TRBV28 to TRBJ2-1; 13 bases match TRBD2. CDR3 length: 14 residues. In germline, CDR1 is MDHEN, CDR2 SYDVKM. The V segment lost 5 bases and the J segment 15 bases; nucleotides outside the gene matches: 10. The CDR3 loop is CASSLRLAGGALFF. The CDR3 DNA reads as TGTGCCAGCAGTCTACGACTAGCGGGAGGCGCGCTGTTCTTC.